The 18 T cell receptor beta chains given below trace back to one sample, sequenced in a study of cytotoxic CD8 clonotypes in ibrutinib-treated CLL. The method was immunoSEQ multiplex PCR; TCRdb's version includes in-frame clones alone and lacks a portion of them. This sample has 160,000 or so clones, with 70% to 90% found just once. This material consisted of PBMCs, taken at disease progression, from a patient treated with ibrutinib. These receptors originate from a human donor with chronic lymphocytic leukemia.

The chain joins TRBV4-1 to TRBJ1-4; possibly TRBD1 for D (5 bases). The germline V and J ends were trimmed by 1 base and 8 bases, with 17 bases remaining between them. Germline V gives CDR1 MGHRA, CDR2 YSYEKL. The CDR3 spans 16 residues. CDR3 bases: TGCGCCAGCAGCCAAGCATGGGGGGGAGTAGGGGAAAAACTGTTTTTT. As protein: CASSQAWGGVGEKLFF.

The chain combines TRBV27 with TRBJ1-5; 7 bases line up with TRBD1. The ends lost 6 bases at V and 6 bases at J; junction bases unmatched: 8. The CDR3 length is 14 residues. Germline CDR1 is MNHEY and CDR2 is SMNVEV (reference sequence). The CDR3 DNA sequence: TGTGCCAGCAGATCAGGACAGGTTGGTCAGCCCCAGCATTTT. The encoded protein is CASRSGQVGQPQHF.

V is TRBV27 and J is TRBJ1-2; 8 bases agree with TRBD1. The CDR3 length is 16 residues. With V trimmed by 5 bases and J by 4 bases, 12 bases remained unmatched. Germline CDR1 reads MNHEY; CDR2 reads SMNVEV (reference sequence). The CDR3 region is CASSPTSGTGPYGYTF. The CDR3 region has the DNA TGTGCCAGCAGTCCTACTTCCGGGACAGGACCCTATGGCTACACCTTC.

CDR3 sequence: CASSPRDLSTGELFF. The CDR3 DNA sequence: TGTGCCAGCAGCCCTAGGGACCTCTCCACCGGGGAGCTGTTTTTT. This rearrangement joins TRBV6-5 to TRBJ2-2, with D perhaps TRBD1 or TRBD2 (5 bases each). The germline V and J ends were trimmed by 6 bases and 4 bases, with 15 bases remaining between them. CDR1 MNHEY and CDR2 SVGAGI come from the germline V gene. This CDR3 spans 15 amino acids.

The rearrangement links TRBV5-5 to TRBJ2-1; TRBD1 matches at 8 bases. The V gene's germline CDR1 is SGHKS and CDR2 YYEKEE (reference sequence). The J segment lost 1 base and the V segment lost 5 bases, leaving 5 bases of the junction unmatched. The CDR3 totals 15 residues. The CDR3 protein is CASRSGQGSYNEQFF. CDR3 bases: TGTGCCAGCAGGAGTGGACAGGGATCCTACAATGAGCAGTTCTTC.

The rearrangement links TRBV19 to TRBJ1-2; 9 nucleotides agree with TRBD1. This CDR3 comprises 14 residues. Germline trimming cut 7 bases from V and 6 bases from J; bases unmatched to any gene: 9. CDR1 is LNHDA, CDR2 SQIVND, per germline (reference sequence). The CDR3 DNA follows: TGTGCCAGTAACACAAACCGGGACAGGGATGGCTACACCTTC. Amino acids: CASNTNRDRDGYTF.

The chain is built from TRBV6-5 and TRBJ1-2; TRBD1 matches 8 bases. The CDR3 is made up of 14 amino acids. The V and J ends lost 5 bases and 5 bases, in that order; junction bases with no gene match: 7. CDR1 is MNHEY, CDR2 SVGAGI, per germline. CDR3: CASSPDRGGYGYTF. CDR3 DNA sequence: TGTGCCAGCAGTCCAGACAGGGGTGGTTATGGCTACACCTTC.

The J gene is TRBJ2-1, the V gene TRBV27; 12 bases line up with TRBD2. V was pared by 1 base and J by 7 bases, with 11 bases of the junction left unmatched. This CDR3 region has 18 residues. The germline CDR1 and CDR2 sequences are MNHEY and SMNVEV (reference sequence). CDR3 sequence: CASSLFPGVTSGSNEQFF. Here the CDR3 DNA reads TGTGCCAGCAGTTTATTTCCGGGGGTGACTAGCGGGAGTAATGAGCAGTTCTTC.

This clone was observed once. V is TRBV2 and J is TRBJ2-3; no definite D call. Trimming took off 7 bases at V and 1 base at J, with 12 bases between the two ends. Germline assignment: CDR1 SNHLY and CDR2 FYNNEI. The CDR3 is made up of 14 amino acids. The CDR3 spells CASKPFRGTDTQYF. In nucleotides, the CDR3 is TGTGCCAGCAAACCCTTTAGGGGCACAGATACGCAGTATTTT. Full variable domain (rest looked up from reference TRBV2 and TRBJ2-3): EPEVTQTPSHQVTQMGQEVILRCVPISNHLYFYWYRQILGQKVEFLVSFYNNEISEKSEIFDDQFSVERPDGSNFTLKIRSTKLEDSAMYFCASKPFRGTDTQYFGPGTRLTVL.

The rearrangement joins TRBV13 to TRBJ2-7; the match to TRBD2 covers 9 bases. Germline values: CDR1 PRHDT, CDR2 FYEKMQ (reference sequence). This CDR3 is built from 16 residues. The V and J ends lost 5 bases and 6 bases, in that order; junction bases with no gene match: 14. This CDR3 is CASSPSRLAATGEQYF. In DNA, the CDR3 is TGTGCCAGCAGCCCCTCCCGACTAGCGGCGACCGGCGAGCAGTACTTC.

This chain joins TRBV19 and TRBJ2-7; the match to TRBD1 covers 7 bases. The V gene end was trimmed by 3 bases and the J gene end by 2 bases; junction bases not matched to a gene: 4. CDR1 is LNHDA, CDR2 SQIVND, per germline (reference sequence). This CDR3 spans 14 amino acids. This CDR3 reads CASSIVGTAYEQYF. In DNA form, the CDR3 reads TGTGCCAGTAGTATCGTCGGGACAGCCTACGAGCAGTACTTC.

As DNA, the CDR3 is TGCGCCAGCAGCATCCGACTAGCGGGGGACAATGAGCAGTTCTTC. Translating gives CASSIRLAGDNEQFF. The J gene is TRBJ2-1, the V gene TRBV5-1, with 12 bases fitting TRBD2. CDR3 length: 15 residues. Per the germline V gene, CDR1 is SGHRS and CDR2 is YFSETQ. V lost 4 bases, J lost 5 bases, and 4 bases stayed unmatched.

V is TRBV5-6 and J is TRBJ1-2; D call uncertain. Germline CDR1 and CDR2: SGHDT and YYEEEE. The CDR3 spans 15 residues. Deletions cut 4 bases from V and 4 bases from J, with 17 bases between. CDR3 nucleotide sequence: TGTGCCAGCAGCCCGGGGAGGGAACTACTCTATGGCTACACCTTC. This sequence encodes CASSPGRELLYGYTF.

The chain couples TRBV29-1 to TRBJ1-1, with a tentative D call TRBD1 (6 bases). The CDR3 runs 14 residues. V gave up 7 bases and J gave up 3 bases, with 18 bases separating them. The V gene's germline CDR1 is SQVTM and CDR2 ANQGSEA. For the CDR3, the DNA is TGCAGCGCCGTTCGAGGCGGGGGCTACACTGAAGCTTTCTTT. Encoded protein: CSAVRGGGYTEAFF. The full variable domain, with the rest looked up from reference TRBV29-1 and TRBJ1-1, is SAVISQKPSRDICQRGTSLTIQCQVDSQVTMMFWYRQQPGQSLTLIATANQGSEATYESGFVIDKFPISRPNLTFSTLTVSNMSPEDSSIYLCSAVRGGGYTEAFFGQGTRLTVV.

The chain combines TRBV5-4 with TRBJ2-7; D is perhaps TRBD2 (5 bases). CDR1 is SGHNT and CDR2 is YYREEE in the germline V gene (reference sequence). Trimming removed 3 bases at V and 2 bases at J, with 24 bases between. The CDR3 runs 18 residues. The CDR3 protein is CASSYAFVSRRETYEQYF. The CDR3 DNA reads TGTGCCAGCAGCTATGCATTCGTGTCGCGACGGGAAACCTACGAGCAGTACTTC.

The J gene is TRBJ1-2, the V gene TRBV30, with D hard to call. The CDR3 has 13 residues. V was pared by 3 bases and J by 7 bases, with 15 bases between. Germline V lookup: CDR1 GTSNPN, CDR2 SVGIG (reference sequence). This CDR3 reads CAWSVALGGGYTF. The CDR3 DNA reads as TGTGCCTGGAGCGTCGCTCTCGGAGGTGGCTACACCTTC.

The V call is TRBV6-5, the J call TRBJ1-2; D is unresolved. From germline, CDR1 is MNHEY and CDR2 SVGAGI. V was clipped by 3 bases and J by 7 bases, with 21 bases between them. CDR3 size: 16 residues. In DNA form, the CDR3 reads TGTGCCAGCAGTTATTATGGACCAACGACCCTCAGTGGCTACACCTTC. Protein sequence: CASSYYGPTTLSGYTF.

This clone was detected only once. V gene TRBV4-3 combines with J gene TRBJ1-2; perhaps TRBD1 as D (5 bases). The CDR3 has 15 residues. Germline CDR1 LGHNA, CDR2 YSLEER. Deletions cut 0 bases from V and 7 bases from J, with 15 bases between. CDR3 sequence: CASSQDYPQGVGYTF. CDR3 DNA: TGCGCCAGCAGCCAAGATTACCCCCAGGGCGTTGGCTACACCTTC.